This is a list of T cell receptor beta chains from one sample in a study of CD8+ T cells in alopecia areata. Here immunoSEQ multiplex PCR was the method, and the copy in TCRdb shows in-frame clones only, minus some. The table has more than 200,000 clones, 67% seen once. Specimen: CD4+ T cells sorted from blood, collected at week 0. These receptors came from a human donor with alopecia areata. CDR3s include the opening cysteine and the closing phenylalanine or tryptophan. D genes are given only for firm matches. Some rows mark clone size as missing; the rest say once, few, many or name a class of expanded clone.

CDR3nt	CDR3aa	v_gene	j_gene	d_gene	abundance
TGTGCCACCAGCAGACCTACAGGGAAGGGAGGGTTCGAGCAGTACTTC	CATSRPTGKGGFEQYF	TRBV15	TRBJ2-7	.	.
TGTGCCAGCAGCCAAGACGGGGGCAAGGAGACCCAGTACTTC	CASSQDGGKETQYF	TRBV4-2	TRBJ2-5	.	few
TGCGCCAGCAGCCAGGGTCAGCACTATGGCTACACCTTC	CASSQGQHYGYTF	TRBV4-3	TRBJ1-2	.	.
TGTGCCAGCAGCCCCGGCCGGGCCAGCCTGGGAGAAAAACTGTTTTTT	CASSPGRASLGEKLFF	TRBV5-5	TRBJ1-4	.	few
TGTGCCAGTAGTCTTGGAACCTCTGGAAACACCATATATTTT	CASSLGTSGNTIYF	TRBV19	TRBJ1-3	.	few
TGTGCCAGCAGCTTAGGTGGGAGAGGGTACGAGCAGTACTTC	CASSLGGRGYEQYF	TRBV7-2	TRBJ2-7	.	few
TGCGCCAGCAGCTTGGCGACCCCAGGGAGCGAGCAGTACTTC	CASSLATPGSEQYF	TRBV5-1	TRBJ2-7	.	.
TGCAGCGTCCTTGGGGGCAGTGAAGCTTTCTTT	CSVLGGSEAFF	TRBV29-1	TRBJ1-1	.	few
TGTGCCAGCAGTTTCCGGGACTCCTCCTACGAGCAGTACTTC	CASSFRDSSYEQYF	TRBV27	TRBJ2-7	.	few
TGCGCCAGCAGCGCCGGGAGGGATTCACCCCTCCACTTT	CASSAGRDSPLHF	TRBV4-3	TRBJ1-6	.	few
TGTGCCAGCAGTTACGCCGCAGGACAAGAGACCCAGTACTTC	CASSYAAGQETQYF	TRBV6-5	TRBJ2-5	.	.
TGTGCTAGCAGCTTAGTGGCTGGGAGGGAGACCCAGTACTTC	CASSLVAGRETQYF	TRBV7-7	TRBJ2-5	.	.
TGCAGCGTTGATGCTAGCGGGGGGGCTTTCAGTGAGCAGTTCTTC	CSVDASGGAFSEQFF	TRBV29-1	TRBJ2-1	TRBD2	.
TGTGCCAGCAGTGAACAGGGAATAAATTCACCCCTCCACTTT	CASSEQGINSPLHF	TRBV25-1	TRBJ1-6	.	.
TGCGCCAGCAGCTGGCGACTAGCGGACCAAGAGACCCAGTACTTC	CASSWRLADQETQYF	TRBV5-1	TRBJ2-5	TRBD2	few
TGCAGCGTTGGACAGATGAACACTGAAGCTTTCTTT	CSVGQMNTEAFF	TRBV29-1	TRBJ1-1	.	.
TGTGCCTGGGGTCCCTTACGGGGGGCGGGCTATGGCTACACCTTC	CAWGPLRGAGYGYTF	TRBV30	TRBJ1-2	.	once